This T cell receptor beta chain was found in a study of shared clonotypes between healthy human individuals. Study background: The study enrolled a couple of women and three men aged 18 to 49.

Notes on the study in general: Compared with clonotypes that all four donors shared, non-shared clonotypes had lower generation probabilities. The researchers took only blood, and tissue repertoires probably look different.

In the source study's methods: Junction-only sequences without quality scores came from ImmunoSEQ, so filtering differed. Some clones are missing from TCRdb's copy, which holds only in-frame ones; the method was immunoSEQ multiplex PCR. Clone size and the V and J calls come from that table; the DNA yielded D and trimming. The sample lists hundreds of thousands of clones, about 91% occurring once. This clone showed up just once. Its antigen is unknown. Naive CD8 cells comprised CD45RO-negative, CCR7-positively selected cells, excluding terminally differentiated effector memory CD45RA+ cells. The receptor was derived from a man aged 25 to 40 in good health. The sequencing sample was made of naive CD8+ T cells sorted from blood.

The CDR3 protein is CASSGGTGGSYSNQPQHF. DNA of the CDR3: TGTGCCAGCAGCGGCGGGACAGGGGGATCCTATAGCAATCAGCCCCAGCATTTT. The rearrangement joins TRBV7-9 to TRBJ1-5; 11 nucleotides agree with TRBD1. Unmatched junction bases numbered 9, after V lost 5 bases and J lost 0 bases. The CDR3 has 18 residues. Germline CDR1 and CDR2: SEHNR and FQNEAQ (reference sequence).